Included here is one TCR beta chain sequence, with context. MiXCR was run by TCRdb on the 5' RACE reads, yielding one entry per CDR3 protein. This table holds under 450,000 distinct CDR3 sequences, 23% found once. This sample stems from a study of T-cell memory formation after mild COVID-19. The source of this sequence is an adult woman who had mild COVID-19 (a few samples of this study predate the infection). Cell type and time point are not known. Specimen: PBMCs or a T cell subset sorted from them (not recorded which).

The CDR3 loop is CASSERGTPQETQYF. DNA of the CDR3: TGCGCCAGCAGCGAGAGAGGGACACCTCAAGAGACCCAGTACTTC. V is TRBV5-1 and J is TRBJ2-5, with a tentative D call TRBD1 (6 bases). CDR1 SGHRS and CDR2 YFSETQ come from the germline V gene. The V gene lost 4 bases and the J gene lost 2 bases, with 15 bases spanning the gap. The CDR3 is 15 residues long.